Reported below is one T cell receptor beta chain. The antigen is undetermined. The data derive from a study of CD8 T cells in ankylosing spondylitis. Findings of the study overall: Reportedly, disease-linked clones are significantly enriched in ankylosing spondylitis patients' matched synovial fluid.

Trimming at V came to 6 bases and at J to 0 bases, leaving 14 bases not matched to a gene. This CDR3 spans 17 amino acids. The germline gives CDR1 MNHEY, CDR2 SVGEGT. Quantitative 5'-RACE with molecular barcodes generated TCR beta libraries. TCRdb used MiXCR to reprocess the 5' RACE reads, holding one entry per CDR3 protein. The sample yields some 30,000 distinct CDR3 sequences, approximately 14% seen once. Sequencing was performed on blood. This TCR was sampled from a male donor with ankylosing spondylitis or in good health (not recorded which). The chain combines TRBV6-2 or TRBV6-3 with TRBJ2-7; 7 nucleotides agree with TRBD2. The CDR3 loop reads CASRRASSSGSSYEQYF. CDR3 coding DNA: TGTGCCAGCAGAAGGGCGAGTTCTAGCGGTAGCTCCTACGAGCAGTACTTC.